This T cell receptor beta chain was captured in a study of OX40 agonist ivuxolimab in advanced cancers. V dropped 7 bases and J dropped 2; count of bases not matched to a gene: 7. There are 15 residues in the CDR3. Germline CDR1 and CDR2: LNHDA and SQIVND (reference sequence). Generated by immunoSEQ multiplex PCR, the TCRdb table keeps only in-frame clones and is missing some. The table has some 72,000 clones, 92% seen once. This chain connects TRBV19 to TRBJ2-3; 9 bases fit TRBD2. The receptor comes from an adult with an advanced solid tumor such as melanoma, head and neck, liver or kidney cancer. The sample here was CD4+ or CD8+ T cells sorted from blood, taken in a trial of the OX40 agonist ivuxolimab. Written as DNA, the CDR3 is TGTGCCAGTAACGCGGGGGGGCGGGTCACAGATACGCAGTATTTT. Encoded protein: CASNAGGRVTDTQYF.